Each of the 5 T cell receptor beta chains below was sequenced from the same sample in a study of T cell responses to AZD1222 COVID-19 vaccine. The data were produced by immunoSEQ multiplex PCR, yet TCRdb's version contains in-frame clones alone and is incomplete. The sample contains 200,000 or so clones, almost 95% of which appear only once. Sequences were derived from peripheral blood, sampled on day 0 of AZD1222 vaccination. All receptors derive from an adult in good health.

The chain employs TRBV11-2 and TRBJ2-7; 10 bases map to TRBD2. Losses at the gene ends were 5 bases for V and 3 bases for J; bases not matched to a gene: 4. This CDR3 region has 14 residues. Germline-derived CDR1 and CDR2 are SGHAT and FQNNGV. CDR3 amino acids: CASSPRTSGYEQYF. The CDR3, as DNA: TGTGCCAGCAGCCCCAGGACTAGCGGCTACGAGCAGTACTTC. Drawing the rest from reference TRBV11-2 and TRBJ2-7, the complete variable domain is EAGVAQSPRYKIIEKRQSVAFWCNPISGHATLYWYQQILGQGPKLLIQFQNNGVVDDSQLPKDRFSAERLKGVDSTLKIQPAKLEDSAVYLCASSPRTSGYEQYFGPGTRLTVT.

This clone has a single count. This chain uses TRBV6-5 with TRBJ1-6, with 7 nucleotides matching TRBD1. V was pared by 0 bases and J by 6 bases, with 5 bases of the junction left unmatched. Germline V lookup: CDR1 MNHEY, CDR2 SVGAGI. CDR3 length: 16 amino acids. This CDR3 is CASSYSRTGRNSPLHF. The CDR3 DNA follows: TGTGCCAGCAGTTACTCCCGGACAGGTCGTAATTCACCCCTCCACTTT.

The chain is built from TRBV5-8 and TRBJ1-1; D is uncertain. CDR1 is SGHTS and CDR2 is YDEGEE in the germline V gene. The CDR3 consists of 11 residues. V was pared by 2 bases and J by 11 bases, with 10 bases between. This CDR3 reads CASSFTGPAFF. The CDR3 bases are TGTGCCAGCAGCTTTACCGGACCGGCTTTCTTT.

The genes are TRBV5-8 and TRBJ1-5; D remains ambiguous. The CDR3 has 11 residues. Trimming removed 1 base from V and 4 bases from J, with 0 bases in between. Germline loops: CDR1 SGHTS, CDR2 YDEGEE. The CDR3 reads CASSLNQPQHF. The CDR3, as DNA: TGTGCCAGCAGCTTGAATCAGCCCCAGCATTTT.

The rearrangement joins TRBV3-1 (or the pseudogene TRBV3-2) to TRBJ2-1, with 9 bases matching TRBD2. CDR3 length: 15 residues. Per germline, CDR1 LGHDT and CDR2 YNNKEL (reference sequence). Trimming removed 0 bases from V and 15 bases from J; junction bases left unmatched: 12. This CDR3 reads CASSQEKGLAFRRFF. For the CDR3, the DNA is TGTGCCAGCAGCCAAGAAAAGGGACTAGCTTTTAGACGGTTCTTC.